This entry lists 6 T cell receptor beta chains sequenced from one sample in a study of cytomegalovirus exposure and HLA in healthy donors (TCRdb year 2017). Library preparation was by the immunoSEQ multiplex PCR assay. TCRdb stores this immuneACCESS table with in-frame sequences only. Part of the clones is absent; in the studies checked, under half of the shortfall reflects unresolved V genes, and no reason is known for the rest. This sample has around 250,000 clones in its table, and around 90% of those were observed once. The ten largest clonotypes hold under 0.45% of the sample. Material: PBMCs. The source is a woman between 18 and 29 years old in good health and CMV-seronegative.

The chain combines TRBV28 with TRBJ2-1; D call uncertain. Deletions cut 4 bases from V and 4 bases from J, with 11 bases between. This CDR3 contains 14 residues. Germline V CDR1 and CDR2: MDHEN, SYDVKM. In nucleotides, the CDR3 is TGTGCCAGCAGTTCCCGGGTCGCGTACAATGAGCAGTTCTTC. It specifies CASSSRVAYNEQFF. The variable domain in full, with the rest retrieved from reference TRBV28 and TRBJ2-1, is DVKVTQSSRYLVKRTGEKVFLECVQDMDHENMFWYRQDPGLGLRLIYFSYDVKMKEKGDIPEGYSVSREKKERFSLILESASTNQTSMYLCASSSRVAYNEQFFGPGTRLTVL.

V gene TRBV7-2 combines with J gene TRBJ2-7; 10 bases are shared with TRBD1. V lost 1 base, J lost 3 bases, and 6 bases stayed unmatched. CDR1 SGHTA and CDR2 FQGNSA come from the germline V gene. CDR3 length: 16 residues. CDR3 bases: TGTGCCAGCAGCTTAGGGAGGACAGGGGGTCGCTACGAGCAGTACTTC. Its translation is CASSLGRTGGRYEQYF. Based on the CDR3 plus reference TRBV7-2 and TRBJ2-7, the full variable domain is GAGVSQSPSNKVTEKGKDVELRCDPISGHTALYWYRQSLGQGLEFLIYFQGNSAPDKSGLPSDRFSAERTGGSVSTLTIQRTQQEDSAVYLCASSLGRTGGRYEQYFGPGTRLTVT.

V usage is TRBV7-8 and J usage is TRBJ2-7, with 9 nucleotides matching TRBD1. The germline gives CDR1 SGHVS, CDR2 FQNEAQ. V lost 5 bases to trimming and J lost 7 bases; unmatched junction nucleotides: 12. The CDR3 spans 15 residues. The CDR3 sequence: CASSLVRDRVGEQYV. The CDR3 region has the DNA TGTGCCAGCAGCCTGGTCCGGGACAGGGTCGGAGAGCAGTACGTC.

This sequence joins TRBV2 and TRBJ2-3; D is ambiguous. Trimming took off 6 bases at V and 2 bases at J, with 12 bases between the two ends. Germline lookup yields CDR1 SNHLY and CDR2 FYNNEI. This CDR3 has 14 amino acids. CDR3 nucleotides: TGTGCCAGCAGCGGCGACTCAATCACAGATACGCAGTATTTT. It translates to CASSGDSITDTQYF.

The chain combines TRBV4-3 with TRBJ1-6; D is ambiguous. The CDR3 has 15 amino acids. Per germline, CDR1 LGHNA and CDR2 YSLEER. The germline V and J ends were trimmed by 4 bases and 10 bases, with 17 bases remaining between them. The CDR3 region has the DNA TGCGCCAGCAGCCCCCGGCAAATTGGAGCGTCACCCCTCCACTTT. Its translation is CASSPRQIGASPLHF.

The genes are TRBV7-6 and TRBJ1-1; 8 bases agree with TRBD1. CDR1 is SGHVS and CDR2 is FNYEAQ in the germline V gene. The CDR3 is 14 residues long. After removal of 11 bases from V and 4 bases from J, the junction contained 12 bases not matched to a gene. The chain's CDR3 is CASQRQGASTEAFF. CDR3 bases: TGTGCCTCTCAGAGGCAGGGGGCCTCCACTGAAGCTTTCTTT.